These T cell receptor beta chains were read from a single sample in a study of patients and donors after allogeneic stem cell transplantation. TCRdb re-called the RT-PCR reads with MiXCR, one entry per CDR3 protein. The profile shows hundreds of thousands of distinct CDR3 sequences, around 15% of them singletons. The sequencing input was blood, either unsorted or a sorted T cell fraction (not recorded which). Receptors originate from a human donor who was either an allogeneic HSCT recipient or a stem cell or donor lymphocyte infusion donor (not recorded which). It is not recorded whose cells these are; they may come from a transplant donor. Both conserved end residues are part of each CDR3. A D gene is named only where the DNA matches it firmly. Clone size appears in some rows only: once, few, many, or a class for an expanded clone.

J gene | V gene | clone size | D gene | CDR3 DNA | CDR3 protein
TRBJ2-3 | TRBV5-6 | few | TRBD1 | TGTGCCAGCAGCTTAGAGGAGCTGGGACAGGGCTCGGCAGATACGCAGTATTTT | CASSLEELGQGSADTQYF
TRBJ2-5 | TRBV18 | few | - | TGTGCCAGCTCACCGGATTCGGCTGGGACCCAGTACTTC | CASSPDSAGTQYF
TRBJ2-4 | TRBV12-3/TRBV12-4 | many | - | TGTGCCAGCAGTTCCAGGACAAAAAACATTCAGTACTTC | CASSSRTKNIQYF
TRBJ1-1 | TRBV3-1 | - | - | TGTGCCAGCACCAACCCGACGGTGGACACTGAAGCTTTCTTT | CASTNPTVDTEAFF
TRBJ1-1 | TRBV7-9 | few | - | TGTGCCAGCAGCTTAGTGGGGAACATGAACACTGAAGCTTTCTTT | CASSLVGNMNTEAFF
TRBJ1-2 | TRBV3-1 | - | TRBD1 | TGTGCCAGCAGCCAAGTTGGAGGCAGGGGGGACTATGGCTACACCTTC | CASSQVGGRGDYGYTF
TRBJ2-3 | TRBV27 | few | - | TGTGCCAGCAAGTTGGGCCGCACAGATACGCAGTATTTT | CASKLGRTDTQYF
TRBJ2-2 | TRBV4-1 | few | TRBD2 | TGCGCCAGCAGCCAAGGTCGAGGACTAGCGTACACCGGGGAGCTGTTTTTT | CASSQGRGLAYTGELFF
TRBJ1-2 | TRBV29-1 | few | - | TGCAGCGTTGAGCCGGCAGGCTATGGCTACACCTTC | CSVEPAGYGYTF
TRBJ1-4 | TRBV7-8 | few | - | TGTGCCAGCAGCTTAGTGCGGACAGCCTCTTTTGGAAAACTGTTTTTT | CASSLVRTASFGKLFF
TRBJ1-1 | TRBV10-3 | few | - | TGTGCCATCAGCCACGGGACGAACACTGAAGCTTTCTTT | CAISHGTNTEAFF
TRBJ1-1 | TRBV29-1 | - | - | TGCAGCGTTGTCGAACAAGCAATGAACACTGAAGCTTTCTTT | CSVVEQAMNTEAFF
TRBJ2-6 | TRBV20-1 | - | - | TGCAGTGCTAGGGCCAGGGGTATCTCTGGGGCCAACGTCCTGACTTTC | CSARARGISGANVLTF
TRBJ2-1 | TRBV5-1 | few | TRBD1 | TGCGCCAGCAGCTTGGTTGTCAGGGGGGAGCAGTTCTTC | CASSLVVRGEQFF
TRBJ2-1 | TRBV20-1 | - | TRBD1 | TGCAGTGCTAGAGGGACAGGGGGCTCCTACAATGAGCAGTTCTTC | CSARGTGGSYNEQFF
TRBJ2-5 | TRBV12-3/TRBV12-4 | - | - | TGTGCCAGCACCCCTGGCTGGGACCAAGAGACCCAGTACTTC | CASTPGWDQETQYF
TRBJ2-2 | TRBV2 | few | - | TGTGCCAGCAGAGACCCGAACACCGGGGAGCTGTTTTTT | CASRDPNTGELFF
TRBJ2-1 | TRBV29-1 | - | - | TGCAGCGTTGAAGGCGGGGACAGATACAATGAGCAGTTCTTC | CSVEGGDRYNEQFF
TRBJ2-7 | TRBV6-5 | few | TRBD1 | TGTGCCAGCAGTTACGGACAGGGATTCTACGAGCAGTACTTC | CASSYGQGFYEQYF
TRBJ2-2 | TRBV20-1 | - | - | TGCAGTGCTAGCCGAAGGGGACTTCCTGACACCGGGGAGCTGTTTTTT | CSASRRGLPDTGELFF
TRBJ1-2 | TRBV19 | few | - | TGTGCCAGTAGTATTTGGGCCTCAGACTACACCTTC | CASSIWASDYTF
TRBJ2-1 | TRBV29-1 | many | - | TGCAGCGTTGTCTCAGGGGGGTACAATGAGCAGTTCTTC | CSVVSGGYNEQFF
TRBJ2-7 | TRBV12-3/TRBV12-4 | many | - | TGTGCCAGCAGTTTTGGTGCGGGGTTCAGCGAGCAGTACTTC | CASSFGAGFSEQYF
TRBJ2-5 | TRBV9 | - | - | TGTGCCAGCAGCGTAATGGGGCGAGAGACCCAGTACTTC | CASSVMGRETQYF
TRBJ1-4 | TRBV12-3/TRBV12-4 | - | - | TGTGCCAGCAGTTCCAGGACGGCAACTAATGAAAAACTGTTTTTT | CASSSRTATNEKLFF
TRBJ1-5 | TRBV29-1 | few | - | TGCAGCGTTGTCACGGGAGGCAATCAGCCCCAGCATTTT | CSVVTGGNQPQHF
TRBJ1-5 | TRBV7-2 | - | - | TGTGCCAGCAGCTTAGCGCATGGGGGCAGGGGCTTTGCTCAGCCCCAGCATTTT | CASSLAHGGRGFAQPQHF
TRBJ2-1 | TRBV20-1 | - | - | TGCAGTGCTAGAGATCTGGCGGTAGGCAATGAGCAGTTCTTC | CSARDLAVGNEQFF
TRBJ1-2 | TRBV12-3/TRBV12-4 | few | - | TGTGCCAGCAGTCCAGCGCCGGGGAACTATGGCTACACCTTC | CASSPAPGNYGYTF
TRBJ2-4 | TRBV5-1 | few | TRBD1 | TGCGCCAGCAGCCTGGACAGGGACCCAAGACGGACCAAAAACATTCAGTACTTC | CASSLDRDPRRTKNIQYF
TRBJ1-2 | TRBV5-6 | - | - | TGTGCCAGCAGCTTGGCCTGGCCCCCTAACTATGGCTACACCTTC | CASSLAWPPNYGYTF
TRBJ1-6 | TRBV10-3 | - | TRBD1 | TGTGCCATCAGGCCGGGACAGGCTAATTCACCCCTCCACTTT | CAIRPGQANSPLHF
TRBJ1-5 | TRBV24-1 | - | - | TGTGCCACCAGTGACCCGACAGTAAATCAGCCCCAGCATTTT | CATSDPTVNQPQHF
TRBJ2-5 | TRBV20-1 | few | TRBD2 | TGCAGTGCTAGACGGGGGGGCAGAGAGACCCAGTACTTC | CSARRGGRETQYF
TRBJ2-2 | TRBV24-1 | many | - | TGTGCCACCAGTGATAACCGTGGGGCGGCCGCGAACACCGGGGAGCTGTTTTTT | CATSDNRGAAANTGELFF
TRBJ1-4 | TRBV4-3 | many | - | TGCGCCAGCAGCCAAGATGGCGGGGATAATGAAAAACTGTTTTTT | CASSQDGGDNEKLFF
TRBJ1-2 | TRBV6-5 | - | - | TGTGCCAGCAGTTACTCTGGGGTTGCTGCAGGCTACACCTTC | CASSYSGVAAGYTF
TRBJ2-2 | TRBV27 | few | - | TGTGCCAGCAGTTTACCGACAGGATTGAACACCGGGGAGCTGTTTTTT | CASSLPTGLNTGELFF
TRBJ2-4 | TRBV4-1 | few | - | TGCGCCAGCAGCCAACCGGCAAGGCGGAACATTCAGTACTTC | CASSQPARRNIQYF
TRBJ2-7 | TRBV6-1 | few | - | TGTGCCAGCAGTGATCGGTTACTTTCCTACGAGCAGTACTTC | CASSDRLLSYEQYF
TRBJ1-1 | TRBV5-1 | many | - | TGCGCCAGCAGCTTGCCGGGACCTCGAGACGTCTTCTTT | CASSLPGPRDVFF
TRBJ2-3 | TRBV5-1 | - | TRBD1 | TGCGCCAGCAGGGCCGGGACAGGGATCGATACGCAGTATTTT | CASRAGTGIDTQYF
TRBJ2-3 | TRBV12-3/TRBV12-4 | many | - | TGTGCCAGCAGTTTAGTGGCTAGCGGCACAGATACGCAGTATTTT | CASSLVASGTDTQYF
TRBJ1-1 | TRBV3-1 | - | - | TGTGCCAGCAGCACCCGACGGACGAACACTGAAGCTTTCTTT | CASSTRRTNTEAFF
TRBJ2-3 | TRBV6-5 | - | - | TGTGCCAGCAGTTACAACGGGGTTCATACTGATACGCAGTATTTT | CASSYNGVHTDTQYF
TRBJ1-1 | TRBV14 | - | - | TGTGCCAGCAGCCCACTGGGTTTAAACACTGAAGCTTTCTTT | CASSPLGLNTEAFF
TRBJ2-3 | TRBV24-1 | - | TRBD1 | TGTGCCACTCTAACAGGGGTGAGCACAGATACGCAGTATTTT | CATLTGVSTDTQYF
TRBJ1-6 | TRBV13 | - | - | TGTGCCAGCAGCTTATTCGGGAGCTCCTATAATTCACCCCTCCACTTT | CASSLFGSSYNSPLHF
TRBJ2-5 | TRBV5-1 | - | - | TGCGCCAGCAGCTTGGGACCGCTTCAACCCCAAGAGACCCAGTACTTC | CASSLGPLQPQETQYF
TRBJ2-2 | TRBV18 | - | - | TGTGCCAGCTCACGATTACAGCTGAACACCGGGGAGCTGTTTTTT | CASSRLQLNTGELFF
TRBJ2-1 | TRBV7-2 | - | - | TGTGCCAGCAGTCCTTCCGGGACGCAGTTCTTC | CASSPSGTQFF
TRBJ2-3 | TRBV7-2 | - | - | TGTGCCAGCAGCAGTAGGGTAACAGATACGCAGTATTTT | CASSSRVTDTQYF
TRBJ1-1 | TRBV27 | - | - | TGTGCCAGCAGTCCCGGACAAGGTTGGCACACTGAAGCTCTCTTT | CASSPGQGWHTEALF
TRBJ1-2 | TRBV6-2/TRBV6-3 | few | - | TGTGCCAGCATTATGGGAAGGCGTCACTATGGCTACACCTTC | CASIMGRRHYGYTF
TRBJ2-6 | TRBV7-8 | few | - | TGTGCCAGCAGCTCGGTGAGGGAGATGATAAGCTCTGGGGCCAACGTCCTGACTTTC | CASSSVREMISSGANVLTF
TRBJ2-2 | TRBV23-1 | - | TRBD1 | TGCGCCAGCAGTCAATTAAGGAGGACAGGGGGCACCGGGGAGCTGTTTTTT | CASSQLRRTGGTGELFF
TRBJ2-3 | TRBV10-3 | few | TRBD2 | TGTGCCATCAGTGAAACGTCGGGAGGGACGACGAATACGCAGTATTTT | CAISETSGGTTNTQYF
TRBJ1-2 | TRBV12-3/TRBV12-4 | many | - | TGTGCCAGCAGTTTTGGGTATGGCTACACCTTC | CASSFGYGYTF
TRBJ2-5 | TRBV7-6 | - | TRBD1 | TGTGCCAGCAGCCTTCACACTAACTACAGGGGCCAAGAGACCCAGTACTTC | CASSLHTNYRGQETQYF
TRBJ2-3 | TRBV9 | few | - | TGTGCCAGCAGCAAAGTAGCAGGGCGCTCAGATACGCAGTATTTT | CASSKVAGRSDTQYF